Described below is a single T cell receptor (beta chain) sequence and its context. Its antigen is not known. Germline-derived CDR1 and CDR2 are SGHVS and FNYEAQ. The CDR3 contains 14 residues. V was clipped by 1 base and J by 6 bases, with 12 bases between them. This record belongs to a study of T cell responses to AZD1222 COVID-19 vaccine. Points from the study as a whole: Repertoire sampling occurred only after the peak T cell response. The span of vaccine-associated CD4 TCRs extended across spike, with dominance at 160-218 and 743-854. Baseline seropositivity characterized only six AZD1222 recipients.

Method: immunoSEQ multiplex PCR; TCRdb's copy keeps in-frame clones and lacks some. Among roughly 120,000 clones listed, 85% to 95% were seen once. This sequence was found in an adult in good health. The sequenced sample was peripheral blood, obtained on day 0 of AZD1222 vaccination. The chain uses TRBV7-6 and TRBJ1-2; no reliable D call. CDR3 amino acids: CASSLGREADGYTF. DNA for the CDR3: TGTGCCAGCAGCTTAGGGAGGGAGGCTGATGGCTACACCTTC.